This T cell receptor beta chain was sequenced in a study of cytomegalovirus exposure and HLA in healthy donors. About this clone: Its antigen is still unknown.

Findings and limits, study-wide: An analysis that came later showed most CMV-associated TCR beta chains appearing HLA-restricted. Usually a TCR sequence was rare, but some public TCRs were found in many donors.

CDR1 LGHNA and CDR2 YNFKEQ come from the germline V gene. The V gene lost 0 bases and the J gene lost 3 bases, with 11 bases spanning the gap. The CDR3 loop spans 15 amino acids. Use of 60 Vbeta and 13 Jbeta primers characterized the PCR. The repertoire was sequenced with immunoSEQ multiplex PCR; TCRdb's copy has only in-frame clones and lacks some. The profile shows 120,000 or so clones, over 60% of them singletons. This receptor was obtained from a woman aged 55-69 years in good health and CMV-seropositive. The chain is built from TRBV4-2 and TRBJ1-1; D is uncertain. Sequencing was done on a sample of PBMCs. In DNA form, the CDR3 reads TGTGCCAGCAGCCAAGATTGGGCAGAATACACTGAAGCTTTCTTT. It translates to CASSQDWAEYTEAFF.